These 3 T cell receptor beta chains originate from one sample sequenced in a study of tissue T cells after allogeneic stem cell transplantation. Libraries were prepared by immunoSEQ multiplex PCR; TCRdb keeps only in-frame clonotypes and omits some of them. The table includes about 5,100 clones, over 60% detected once. The sequences come from tissue from the colon, collected at autopsy. The origin of the receptors is a female donor older than 55 with lung cancer.

The rearrangement links TRBV4-1 to TRBJ1-2; TRBD1 is a possible D gene (6 bases). V lost 4 bases and J lost 0, with 15 bases in between. Germline CDR1 and CDR2: MGHRA and YSYEKL. CDR3 length: 16 residues. The CDR3 DNA is TGCGCCAGCAGCCCCCCTCGACAGGTTGCTAACTATGGCTACACCTTC. This translates into CASSPPRQVANYGYTF.

The CDR3 spells CASTRTSGGPTDTQYF. For the CDR3, the DNA is TGTGCCAGTACCCGGACTAGCGGGGGGCCCACAGATACGCAGTATTTT. The genes are TRBV19 and TRBJ2-3; 14 bases are shared with TRBD2. Trimming removed 7 bases from V and 2 bases from J; junction bases left unmatched: 5. This CDR3 contains 16 residues. From germline, CDR1 is LNHDA and CDR2 SQIVND (reference sequence).

V and J are TRBV11-2 and TRBJ1-3; D is uncertain. There are 15 residues in the CDR3. V lost 4 bases, J lost 1 base, and 11 bases lay in between. Germline V CDR1 and CDR2: SGHAT, FQNNGV. The CDR3 bases are TGTGCCAGCAGCTACCTACGGGGATCTGGAAACACCATATATTTT. The encoded protein is CASSYLRGSGNTIYF.